The 12 T cell receptor beta chains below all came from one sample that was sequenced in a study of blood T cell repertoires in COVID-19. Clones were sequenced by immunoSEQ multiplex PCR, and TCRdb holds only the in-frame ones, with some missing. The sample holds some 110,000 clones; approximately 80% are singletons and the top ten take under 3%. The sequenced sample was peripheral blood. These receptors all stem from a man aged 45 to 65 with acute or convalescent COVID-19.

This clone has just one count. The gene calls are TRBV6-4 and TRBJ1-1; no reliable D call. CDR3 length equals 13 residues. V lost 2 bases, J lost 2 bases, and 6 bases lay in between. Germline V gives CDR1 MRHNA, CDR2 SNTAGT. CDR3 sequence: CASSDGSNTEAFF. CDR3 in DNA: TGTGCCAGCAGTGACGGTAGCAACACTGAAGCTTTCTTT.

Only a few counts were recorded for this clone. This rearrangement joins TRBV19 to TRBJ1-6; D perhaps matches TRBD1 (5 bases). Trimming shortened V by 10 bases and J by 7 bases, and 11 bases separated the two germline ends. The CDR3 consists of 12 residues. Per germline, CDR1 LNHDA and CDR2 SQIVND (reference sequence). CDR3 sequence (DNA): TGTGCCACCATGTCAGGGAATTCACCCCTCCACTTT. Amino acid sequence: CATMSGNSPLHF.

The V and J genes are TRBV2 and TRBJ2-3; the match to TRBD2 covers 10 bases. From germline, CDR1 is SNHLY and CDR2 FYNNEI. The J segment lost 2 bases and the V segment lost 6 bases, leaving 8 bases of the junction unmatched. This CDR3 spans 16 amino acids. CDR3: CASRFQLAGHTDTQYF. The CDR3 DNA reads TGTGCCAGCAGGTTTCAACTAGCGGGGCACACAGATACGCAGTATTTT.

The chain couples TRBV11-2 to TRBJ2-5, with no clear D. CDR1 is SGHAT and CDR2 is FQNNGV in the germline V gene. Trimming cost V 4 bases and J 4 bases, with 16 bases left between them. The length of the CDR3 is 15 residues. The CDR3 loop reads CASSSGGGSVETQYF. The CDR3 DNA reads TGTGCCAGCAGCTCGGGTGGTGGCAGCGTAGAGACCCAGTACTTC.

The chain links TRBV5-1 to TRBJ2-3; 8 bases are shared with TRBD1. The germline CDR1 and CDR2 sequences are SGHRS and YFSETQ. J lost 4 bases, V lost 2 bases, and 3 bases had no gene match. The CDR3 consists of 14 residues. Here the CDR3 reads CASSFGQGADTQYF. CDR3 bases: TGCGCCAGCAGCTTCGGACAGGGTGCAGATACGCAGTATTTT.

The chain uses TRBV9 and TRBJ2-7; the match to TRBD2 covers 11 bases. Germline-derived CDR1 and CDR2 are SGDLS and YYNGEE. J was trimmed by 3 bases and V by 3 bases; bases with no gene match: 8. CDR3 size: 16 residues. CDR3 region: CASSATTSGAIYEQYF. Written as DNA, the CDR3 is TGTGCCAGCAGCGCCACGACTAGCGGGGCGATCTACGAGCAGTACTTC.

The J gene is TRBJ1-2, the V gene TRBV27, with D possibly being TRBD1 (5 bases). There are 14 residues in the CDR3. CDR1 is MNHEY, CDR2 SMNVEV, per germline (reference sequence). V was shortened by 6 bases and J by 4 bases, with 15 bases between the two germline ends. The CDR3 loop is CASRGLVASYGYTF. In DNA form, the CDR3 reads TGTGCCAGCAGGGGGCTGGTCGCCAGCTATGGCTACACCTTC.

The CDR3 is CASSRTSTQETQYF. In DNA, the CDR3 is TGTGCCAGCAGCCGGACTAGCACACAAGAGACCCAGTACTTC. V usage is TRBV7-9 and J usage is TRBJ2-5, with 8 bases fitting TRBD2. The CDR3 consists of 14 residues. Germline V gene sequence: CDR1 SEHNR, CDR2 FQNEAQ (reference sequence). The V segment lost 5 bases and the J segment 2 bases; nucleotides outside the gene matches: 4.

The rearrangement uses TRBV28 and TRBJ2-3; a weak D match, TRBD1 (5 bases). The CDR3 consists of 13 residues. Germline CDR1 is MDHEN and CDR2 is SYDVKM. The germline V and J ends were trimmed by 6 bases and 3 bases, with 10 bases remaining between them. The CDR3 spells CASRGLVTDTQYF. The DNA of the CDR3 is TGTGCCAGCAGGGGGCTCGTAACAGATACGCAGTATTTT.

V and J are TRBV25-1 and TRBJ2-5, with 7 bases that match TRBD1. V dropped 4 bases and J dropped 2; count of bases not matched to a gene: 4. The germline V gene encodes CDR1 MGHDK and CDR2 SYGVNS. This CDR3 is 14 amino acids long. The CDR3, as DNA: TGTGCCAGCAGTGGACAGGGATCGCAAGAGACCCAGTACTTC. As protein: CASSGQGSQETQYF.

V is TRBV7-3 and J is TRBJ2-1, with 11 bases identical to TRBD2. CDR1 and CDR2 from the germline V gene are SGHTA and FQGTGA. V trimming: 5 bases; J trimming: 7 bases; junction bases outside the gene matches: 7. This CDR3 region has 15 residues. CDR3 amino acids: CASSRLAGLANEQFF. The CDR3 bases are TGTGCCAGCAGCCGACTAGCGGGGCTAGCTAATGAGCAGTTCTTC. The full variable domain, rest sourced from reference TRBV7-3 and TRBJ2-1, is GAGVSQTPSNKVTEKGKYVELRCDPISGHTALYWYRQSLGQGPEFLIYFQGTGAADDSGLPNDRFFAVRPEGSVSTLKIQRTERGDSAVYLCASSRLAGLANEQFFGPGTRLTVL.

V is TRBV30 and J is TRBJ2-5; maybe TRBD2 (6 bases). The V end lost 5 bases, the J end lost 3 bases, and 16 bases lay between the germline ends. CDR1 is GTSNPN and CDR2 is SVGIG in the germline V gene (reference sequence). CDR3 length: 14 residues. DNA of the CDR3: TGTGCCTGGTCCGCCGGGACTTCTGAAGAGACCCAGTACTTC. Encoded protein: CAWSAGTSEETQYF.